This entry features one T cell receptor (beta chain) sequence. The germline CDR1 and CDR2 sequences are SEHNR and FQNEAQ (reference sequence). CDR3 length equals 17 residues. The V and J ends lost 1 base and 3 bases, in that order; junction bases with no gene match: 12. The sample is drawn from a study of blood T cell repertoires in COVID-19. Some clones are missing from TCRdb's copy, which holds only in-frame ones; the method was immunoSEQ multiplex PCR. The sample yields 95,000 to 150,000 clones, about 90% seen once. The sequence derives from a woman in her seventies with acute or convalescent COVID-19. Sequences were obtained from peripheral blood. This sequence joins TRBV7-9 and TRBJ2-7, with 7 nucleotides matching TRBD1. The CDR3 protein is CASSLVGHRDRFYEQYF. The CDR3, as DNA: TGTGCCAGCAGCTTAGTGGGCCACCGGGACAGATTCTACGAGCAGTACTTC.